This T cell receptor beta chain was documented in a study of control samples from healthy donors and cancer patients. V was trimmed by 0 bases and J by 7 bases, leaving 7 bases between them. The germline V gene has CDR1 SGHTA and CDR2 FQGNSA. The CDR3 totals 13 residues. The data were produced by immunoSEQ multiplex PCR, yet TCRdb's version contains in-frame clones alone and is incomplete. The data show 45,000 to 70,000 clones, under 95% seen once. The chain links TRBV7-2 to TRBJ2-4; D remains ambiguous. The clonotype originates from a man aged 25 to 40 with colorectal cancer. Material for sequencing was PBMCs. CDR3 DNA sequence: TGTGCCAGCAGCTTAGCCCCCGGCAACATTCAGTACTTC. Translation: CASSLAPGNIQYF.